Here is one TCR beta chain with its context. The antigen remains undetermined. These data belong to a study of monozygotic twins with inflammatory bowel disease. Study-level points and caveats: It was not supported that a single strong signal or clonotype was associated with IBD.

The UMIs contained a 6-nucleotide sample barcode. They were added by template switching during cDNA synthesis. Reanalyzing the 5' RACE reads, TCRdb keeps one entry per CDR3 protein, without DNA. The table gives around 40,000 distinct CDR3 sequences; the top ten clones make up around 5.3% of it. Germline V lookup: CDR1 GTSNPN, CDR2 SVGIG (reference sequence). This CDR3 contains 15 residues. Source material: blood. This chain links TRBV30 with TRBJ1-6; TCRdb reports TRBD1, a call that lacks DNA to check it against. The receptor comes from a human donor with ulcerative colitis or Crohn's disease, or a healthy co-twin of an affected twin (not recorded which). This CDR3 is CAWRDKKSYNSPLHF.